This is a list of T cell receptor beta chains from one sample in a study of blood T cell repertoires in COVID-19. The table came from immunoSEQ multiplex PCR; TCRdb's copy has only in-frame clones and leaves some out. Of about 70,000 clones in the sample, around 77% were seen once. Sequences were obtained from peripheral blood. The receptors were gathered from a human donor in a cohort sampled during active COVID-19. Each CDR3 is given with its conserved first and last residue. Fields, in order: CDR3 protein, CDR3 DNA, J gene, clone size, V gene, D gene. D genes are given only for firm matches. Expanded clones are given a class, and other clones once, few, many or no size at all.

CDR3 protein: CASGRGYEQYF
CDR3 DNA: TGTGCCAGCGGGAGGGGCTACGAGCAGTACTTC
J gene: TRBJ2-7
clone size: -
V gene: TRBV6-5
D gene: TRBD2

CDR3 protein: CSVEGQGETQYF
CDR3 DNA: TGCAGCGTTGAAGGACAGGGGGAGACCCAGTACTTC
J gene: TRBJ2-5
clone size: few
V gene: TRBV29-1
D gene: TRBD1

CDR3 protein: CASSLLTNTGELFF
CDR3 DNA: TGTGCCAGCAGCTTACTCACAAACACCGGGGAGCTGTTTTTT
J gene: TRBJ2-2
clone size: -
V gene: TRBV7-9
D gene: -

CDR3 protein: CARSLGSGGNTGELFF
CDR3 DNA: TGTGCCAGAAGCTTGGGTAGCGGGGGGAACACCGGGGAGCTGTTTTTT
J gene: TRBJ2-2
clone size: -
V gene: TRBV5-3
D gene: TRBD2

CDR3 protein: CASSSPGQGYEQYF
CDR3 DNA: TGCGCCAGCAGCTCTCCGGGACAGGGCTACGAGCAGTACTTC
J gene: TRBJ2-7
clone size: -
V gene: TRBV5-1
D gene: TRBD1

CDR3 protein: CASSFWGNEAFF
CDR3 DNA: TGTGCCAGCAGTTTCTGGGGCAATGAAGCTTTCTTT
J gene: TRBJ1-1
clone size: once
V gene: TRBV12-3/TRBV12-4
D gene: -

CDR3 protein: CASSRGQGEAFF
CDR3 DNA: TGTGCCAGCAGCCGGGGACAGGGAGAAGCTTTCTTT
J gene: TRBJ1-1
clone size: few
V gene: TRBV3-1/TRBV3-2
D gene: TRBD1

CDR3 protein: CASSELGQGTGANVLTF
CDR3 DNA: TGTGCCAGCAGTGAATTGGGACAGGGCACTGGGGCCAACGTCCTGACTTTC
J gene: TRBJ2-6
clone size: -
V gene: TRBV25-1
D gene: TRBD1

CDR3 protein: CASSFRTSGGAEDTQYF
CDR3 DNA: TGTGCCAGCAGCTTCCGGACTAGCGGGGGGGCCGAAGATACGCAGTATTTT
J gene: TRBJ2-3
clone size: -
V gene: TRBV9
D gene: TRBD2

CDR3 protein: CASSVEAGINYGYTF
CDR3 DNA: TGTGCCAGCAGCGTAGAGGCAGGGATTAACTATGGCTACACCTTC
J gene: TRBJ1-2
clone size: once
V gene: TRBV9
D gene: -

CDR3 protein: CASSRTGYGDSPLHF
CDR3 DNA: TGTGCCAGCAGCCGAACGGGGTATGGGGATTCACCCCTCCACTTT
J gene: TRBJ1-6
clone size: -
V gene: TRBV7-9
D gene: -

CDR3 protein: CASSTSGGERETQYF
CDR3 DNA: TGTGCCAGCAGTACTAGCGGGGGGGAGCGGGAGACCCAGTACTTC
J gene: TRBJ2-5
clone size: -
V gene: TRBV28
D gene: TRBD2

CDR3 protein: CASRHLAGRDNEQFF
CDR3 DNA: TGTGCCAGCAGGCACTTAGCGGGGAGAGACAATGAGCAGTTCTTC
J gene: TRBJ2-1
clone size: few
V gene: TRBV11-3
D gene: TRBD2

CDR3 protein: CASSEGPGGNSYEQYF
CDR3 DNA: TGTGCCAGCAGTGAAGGCCCCGGGGGAAACTCCTACGAGCAGTACTTC
J gene: TRBJ2-7
clone size: -
V gene: TRBV2
D gene: -